This T cell receptor beta chain was sequenced in a study of early T cells in non-severe SARS-CoV-2 infection. Study details: Sequencing input comprised bulk RNA from unsorted whole blood; chain pairing was not available. Findings and limits, study-wide: The VDJdb matching leaned toward anti-spike CD8 responses and overlooked private and CD4 specificities.

Individually, cDNA molecules had unique molecular identifiers attached to them. One entry per CDR3 protein, called by TCRdb with MiXCR from the 5' RACE reads. Of about 58,000 distinct CDR3 sequences in the sample, around an eighth were seen once. The V end was cut by 5 bases, the J end by 8 bases, with 11 bases between. The CDR3 has 12 residues. CDR1 and CDR2 from the germline V gene are MGHDK and SYGVNS. This clonotype showed up just a few times. Its specificity is unknown. Sequenced material: whole blood. The rearrangement uses TRBV25-1 and TRBJ2-3; weak D call: TRBD2 (5 bases). This receptor was taken from an adult who was a healthcare worker with PCR-confirmed SARS-CoV-2 infection or an uninfected control (not recorded which). The CDR3 sequence is CASSSESGTQYF. CDR3 sequence (DNA): TGTGCCAGCAGTTCGGAGAGCGGTACGCAGTATTTT.